This TCR beta chain appears in the sequencing data of a study of OX40 agonist ivuxolimab in advanced cancers. The overall study: Ivuxolimab is a fully human IgG2 antibody that activates OX40 (CD134). The dose-escalation cohort was about 80% male, with a mean age of around 60 years, ranging roughly 20 to 90. The study, taken as a whole, reports: At 0.1 to 3.0 mg/kg, clonal expansion of CD4+ and CD8+ blood T cells had occurred by week 6.

Trimming took 4 bases from V and 4 from J, leaving 17 bases between them. This CDR3 has 15 residues. Germline CDR1 is SGHDT and CDR2 is YYEEEE. Using immunoSEQ multiplex PCR, the repertoire was profiled, and TCRdb retains in-frame clones only, with some absent. Of over 20,000 clones detected, 80% to 90% appear once; the ten largest clones hold 21%. As concerns this clone: The antigen is unknown.

The sample was CD4+ or CD8+ T cells sorted from blood, taken in a trial of the OX40 agonist ivuxolimab. The sequence derives from an adult with an advanced solid tumor such as melanoma, head and neck, liver or kidney cancer. This chain links TRBV5-6 with TRBJ2-5, with no clear D. The CDR3 DNA sequence: TGTGCCAGCAGCATTTCCGGGCACTTTCGAGAGACCCAGTACTTC. Translation: CASSISGHFRETQYF.